The entry that follows covers one T cell receptor (beta chain) sequence. This clone was recorded only once. It lacks a known antigen. No much larger clonotype is one base removed from it; base qualities were not supplied. Patients with autoimmune disease history or receiving systemic immunosuppression were excluded from the trial. Peripheral blood for TCR sequencing was drawn from every dose cohort at baseline, at cycle 4 day 1 and at cycle 7 day 1. The samples were taken from a phase I, first-in-human, multicenter, open-label dose-escalation trial of ivuxolimab. Adults with locally advanced or metastatic head and neck squamous cell, hepatocellular, melanoma or renal cell carcinoma were enrolled in the trial. CD4+ and CD8+ T cells were sorted separately from peripheral blood before TCR sequencing. The data derive from a study of OX40 agonist ivuxolimab in advanced cancers. In terms of the full investigation: Ivuxolimab was a fully human IgG2 agonistic monoclonal antibody targeting the costimulatory receptor OX40 (CD134). Intravenous ivuxolimab was administered to patients every 2 weeks at six dose levels: 0.01, 0.1, 0.3, 1.5, 3 and 10 mg/kg. Among the approximately 54 dose-escalation patients, around 20 had hepatocellular carcinoma, roughly 15 melanoma, 9 renal cell carcinoma and 9 head and neck cancer. A male proportion of roughly 80% and a mean age of approximately 60 years, ranging from roughly 23 to 85, were recorded for the dose-escalation cohort. Prior anti-PD-1, anti-PD-L1 or anti-CTLA-4 therapy was permitted, and about two fifths of dose-escalation patients had received checkpoint inhibitors. Three dose-escalation patients achieved partial responses, one with hepatocellular carcinoma and two with cutaneous melanoma. The point of sequencing TCRbeta in the periphery was to test whether ivuxolimab changed TCR sequence diversity and drove clonal T-cell expansion. The monotherapy dose-escalation portion (N ≈ 56 patients) of the phase I ivuxolimab trial is reported in the paper. Study-level results and caveats: In the 0.1-3.0 mg/kg groups, partial responders had among the lowest normalized peripheral clonal expansion, particularly in CD8+ T cells. The antigen specificity of the peripheral T cells that underwent clonal expansion was not determined. Low levels of normalized T-cell clonal expansion were also seen in some patients who did not respond. After ivuxolimab, expanded clones were on average more numerous among CD8+ T cells than among CD4+ T cells. Clonal expansion of both CD4+ and CD8+ blood T cells was observed from baseline to week 6 at doses 0.1 to 3.0 mg/kg.

Genomic DNA was extracted from sorted cells for sequencing of the TCRbeta CDR3 region. TCRbeta CDR3 regions were sequenced using the immunoSEQ Assay. As stored in TCRdb, this immuneACCESS dataset retains in-frame rearrangements with V and J assigned. A fraction of the clones does not appear; measured against another copy, unresolved V genes explain less than half of the discrepancy, and the remainder lacks a known reason. For this sample there are over 60,000 clones; about 89% appear just once. Approximately 4% of the sample rests with the top ten. Germline trimming: 4 bases from V, 5 bases from J; junction bases outside gene matches: 6. Its CDR3 holds 16 amino acids, cysteine through phenylalanine. Only the CDR3 portion is preserved as DNA: 48 bases, with reading frame beginning at the first base. CDR1 SGHTS and CDR2 YDEGEE are derived from the germline V gene.

This clonotype was sampled from an adult with an advanced solid tumor such as melanoma, head and neck, liver or kidney cancer. Here the chain combines TRBV5-8 and TRBJ2-3; 14 bases in the middle match TRBD2. The material was CD4+ or CD8+ T cells sorted from blood, obtained in a trial of the OX40 agonist ivuxolimab. The encoded CDR3 is CASSMGGLAGGDTQYF. The DNA reads as follows: TGTGCCAGCAGCATGGGAGGACTAGCGGGAGGAGATACGCAGTATTTT.